This T cell receptor beta chain was found in a study of cytomegalovirus exposure and HLA in healthy donors. Whole-study findings and limits: Data from an earlier analysis indicated that most TCR beta V segments were productive either about 87% or about 30% of the time. CMV antigen specificity was confirmed in vitro for a few CMV-associated chains. Most likely, a cluster of highly shared sequence variants arose as a sequencing artifact.

There are a few counts of this clone. What it binds is not known. The study ran its PCR with 60 Vbeta and 13 Jbeta primers. Assay: immunoSEQ multiplex PCR; the TCRdb copy retains only in-frame clones and omits some. The sample consists of more than 150,000 clones, more than 65% of them appearing once. This receptor was taken from a girl aged 2 to 10 in good health and CMV-seropositive. Material for sequencing was PBMCs.

The DNA of the CDR3 is TGTGCCAGCAGTTCTCCGACAGGGTGGGCCACTGAAGCTTTCTTT. It yields the protein CASSSPTGWATEAFF. The chain joins TRBV6-6 to TRBJ1-1; 7 nucleotides line up with TRBD1. The CDR3 has 15 residues. J gave up 4 bases and V 4 bases, and 9 bases lay outside the gene matches. Germline assignment: CDR1 MNHNY and CDR2 SVGAGI (reference sequence).